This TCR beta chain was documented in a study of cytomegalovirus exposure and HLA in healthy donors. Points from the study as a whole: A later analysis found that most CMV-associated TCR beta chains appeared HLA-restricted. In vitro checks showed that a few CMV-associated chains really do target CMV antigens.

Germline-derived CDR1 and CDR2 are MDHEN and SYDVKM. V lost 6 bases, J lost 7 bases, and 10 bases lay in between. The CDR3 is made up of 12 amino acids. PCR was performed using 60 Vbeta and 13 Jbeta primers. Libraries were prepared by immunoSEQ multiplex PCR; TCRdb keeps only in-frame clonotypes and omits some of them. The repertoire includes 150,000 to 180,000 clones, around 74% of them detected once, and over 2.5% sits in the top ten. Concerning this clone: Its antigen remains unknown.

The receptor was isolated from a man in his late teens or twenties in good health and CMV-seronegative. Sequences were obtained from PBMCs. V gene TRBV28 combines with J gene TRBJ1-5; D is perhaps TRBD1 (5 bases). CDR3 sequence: CASSVPGQPQHF. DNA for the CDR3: TGTGCCAGCAGCGTCCCAGGGCAGCCCCAGCATTTT.